Each of the 12 T cell receptor beta chains below was sequenced from the same sample in a study of shared clonotypes between healthy human individuals. Here immunoSEQ multiplex PCR was the method, and the copy in TCRdb shows in-frame clones only, minus some. Of over a million clones in the sample, about 98.5% are singletons; the top ten hold 0.36%. The sample comprised naive CD4+ T cells sorted from blood. The subset here: CD45RA+ positively selected. The receptors were sampled from a young man in good health.

CDR3 protein: CASDPQGGFGQPQHF. The CDR3 nucleotides are TGCGCCAGCGACCCACAGGGTGGGTTCGGACAGCCCCAGCATTTT. The rearrangement uses TRBV4-1 and TRBJ1-5; a possible D gene is TRBD1 (6 bases). CDR1 and CDR2 (germline): MGHRA, YSYEKL. CDR3 length equals 15 residues. Trimming pared 8 bases from V and 7 bases from J, leaving 21 bases between.

The V gene is TRBV28, the J gene TRBJ2-3, with TRBD1 identical over 8 bases. Per germline, CDR1 MDHEN and CDR2 SYDVKM. The V gene end was trimmed by 10 bases and the J gene end by 4 bases; junction bases not matched to a gene: 7. The CDR3 totals 13 residues. Here the CDR3 reads CATTDRDADTQYF. CDR3 sequence (DNA): TGTGCCACCACGGACAGGGATGCAGATACGCAGTATTTT.

V and J are TRBV4-1 and TRBJ2-5; D unresolved. CDR3 length: 15 amino acids. Germline CDR1 reads MGHRA; CDR2 reads YSYEKL. Trimming took 6 bases from V and 2 from J, leaving 16 bases between them. The CDR3 nucleotides are TGCGCCAGCAGTCGCACCCTAGGGTATCAAGAGACCCAGTACTTC. This translates into CASSRTLGYQETQYF.

The CDR3: CASSLLEGIYGYTF. The CDR3 region has the DNA TGTGCCAGCAGCTTACTTGAGGGGATCTATGGCTACACCTTC. The chain is built from TRBV7-8 and TRBJ1-2, with a weak D call TRBD1 (5 bases). Trimming took 2 bases from V and 4 from J, leaving 11 bases between them. CDR1 is SGHVS, CDR2 FQNEAQ, per germline. The CDR3 consists of 14 residues.

This chain links TRBV14 with TRBJ2-7, with 12 bases aligning to TRBD2. V trimming: 4 bases; J trimming: 0 bases; junction bases outside the gene matches: 10. Germline assignment: CDR1 SGHDN and CDR2 FVKESK. There are 18 residues in the CDR3. CDR3 in DNA: TGTGCCAGCAGCCTACGCACTAGCGGGAGGACTAGCTCCTACGAGCAGTACTTC. Translation: CASSLRTSGRTSSYEQYF.

The chain has TRBV6-5 and TRBJ1-3; D call uncertain. The CDR3 length is 16 residues. The V gene lost 2 bases and the J gene lost 2 bases, with 13 bases spanning the gap. Germline lookup yields CDR1 MNHEY and CDR2 SVGAGI. Here the CDR3 reads CASSYTEPRTGNTIYF. The DNA of the CDR3 is TGTGCCAGCAGTTACACCGAGCCCAGAACTGGAAACACCATATATTTT.

This chain uses TRBV5-4 with TRBJ2-7; 8 nucleotides align to TRBD2. CDR3 length equals 15 residues. Losses at the gene ends were 4 bases for V and 3 bases for J; bases not matched to a gene: 9. CDR1 and CDR2 from the germline V gene are SGHNT and YYREEE (reference sequence). CDR3 residues: CASSGARGGVYEQYF. The CDR3 DNA reads as TGTGCCAGCAGCGGCGCCCGGGGGGGGGTCTACGAGCAGTACTTC.

The chain's CDR3 is CASSEWEVDGYTF. Here the CDR3 DNA reads TGTGCCAGCAGTGAGTGGGAGGTGGATGGCTACACCTTC. The chain couples TRBV2 to TRBJ1-2, with no clear D. The CDR3 has 13 amino acids. Trimming removed 3 bases from V and 6 bases from J, with 11 bases in between. The germline gives CDR1 SNHLY, CDR2 FYNNEI. The full variable domain, with the rest looked up from reference TRBV2 and TRBJ1-2, is EPEVTQTPSHQVTQMGQEVILRCVPISNHLYFYWYRQILGQKVEFLVSFYNNEISEKSEIFDDQFSVERPDGSNFTLKIRSTKLEDSAMYFCASSEWEVDGYTFGSGTRLTVV.

CDR3 in amino acids: CASSVGWQSLSYNEQFF. The CDR3 nucleotides read TGTGCCAGCAGCGTAGGGTGGCAATCCCTCTCCTACAATGAGCAGTTCTTC. The chain has TRBV9 and TRBJ2-1, with no clear D. Trimming left V 0 bases short and J 0 bases short, with 13 bases between. CDR3 length: 17 amino acids. CDR1 and CDR2 (germline): SGDLS, YYNGEE.

This clone is a singleton in its sample. The chain couples TRBV5-4 to TRBJ1-3; D is ambiguous. Germline loops: CDR1 SGHNT, CDR2 YYREEE (reference sequence). Trimming left V 2 bases short and J 0 bases short, with 3 bases between. The CDR3 has 13 residues. The CDR3 bases are TGTGCCAGCAGCTTCAGCTCTGGAAACACCATATATTTT. This gives the protein CASSFSSGNTIYF.

Concerning this clone itself: At one end, the junction sequence differs from germline, possibly due to a read error. The genes are TRBV7-2 and TRBJ2-3; D may match TRBD1 or TRBD2 (6 bases each). The CDR3 spans 14 residues. Germline loops: CDR1 SGHTA, CDR2 FQGNSA. The CDR3 here is CASILGGSADTQYF. CDR3 sequence (DNA): TGTGCCAGCATCTTAGGGGGGAGCGCAGATACGCAGTATTTT.

The V and J genes are TRBV7-2 and TRBJ2-7; the D gene is possibly TRBD2 (6 bases). V was pared by 4 bases and J by 2 bases, with 15 bases between. This CDR3 has 15 residues. Per germline, CDR1 SGHTA and CDR2 FQGNSA. In DNA, the CDR3 is TGTGCCAGCAGCTATTCGACGGGAGTACCCTACGAGCAGTACTTC. Translating gives CASSYSTGVPYEQYF.